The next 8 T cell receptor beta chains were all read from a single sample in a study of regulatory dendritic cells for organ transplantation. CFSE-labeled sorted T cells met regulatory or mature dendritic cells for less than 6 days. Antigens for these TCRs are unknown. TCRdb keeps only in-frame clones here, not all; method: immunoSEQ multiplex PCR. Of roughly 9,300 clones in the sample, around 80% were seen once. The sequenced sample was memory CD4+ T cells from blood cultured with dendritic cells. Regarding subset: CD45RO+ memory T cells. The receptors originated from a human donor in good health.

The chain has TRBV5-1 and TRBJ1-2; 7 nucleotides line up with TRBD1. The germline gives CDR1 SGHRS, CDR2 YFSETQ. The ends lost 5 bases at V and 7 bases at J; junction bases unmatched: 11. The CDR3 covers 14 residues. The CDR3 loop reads CASRDTGVRSGYTF. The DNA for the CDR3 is TGCGCCAGCAGGGACACAGGGGTGAGAAGTGGCTACACCTTC.

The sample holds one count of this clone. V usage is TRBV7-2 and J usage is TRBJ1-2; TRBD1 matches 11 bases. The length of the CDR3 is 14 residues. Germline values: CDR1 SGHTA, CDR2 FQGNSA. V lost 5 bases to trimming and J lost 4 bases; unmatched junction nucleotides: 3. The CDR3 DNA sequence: TGTGCCAGCAGCGCGGACAGGGGGCCCTATGGCTACACCTTC. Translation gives CASSADRGPYGYTF.

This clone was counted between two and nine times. The CDR3 loop is CASSLGAGFFTGELFF. For the CDR3, the DNA is TGTGCCAGCAGCTTAGGGGCAGGGTTCTTCACCGGGGAGCTGTTTTTT. V usage is TRBV7-9 and J usage is TRBJ2-2, with D perhaps TRBD1 (5 bases). The CDR3 loop spans 16 amino acids. Trimming shortened V by 1 base and J by 4 bases, and 13 bases separated the two germline ends. Germline V gene sequence: CDR1 SEHNR, CDR2 FQNEAQ (reference sequence).

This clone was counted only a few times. The CDR3 region has the DNA TGTGCCAGCAGTCCTAGCCTATCCAATGAGCAGTTCTTC. Translation: CASSPSLSNEQFF. The V and J genes are TRBV11-2 and TRBJ2-1; weak D call: TRBD2 (5 bases). The germline CDR1 and CDR2 sequences are SGHAT and FQNNGV. The CDR3 spans 13 residues. Trimming cost V 6 bases and J 6 bases, with 12 bases left between them.

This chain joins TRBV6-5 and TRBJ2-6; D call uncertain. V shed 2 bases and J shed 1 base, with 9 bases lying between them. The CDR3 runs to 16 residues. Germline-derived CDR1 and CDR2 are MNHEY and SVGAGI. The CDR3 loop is CASSYAYTSGANVLTF. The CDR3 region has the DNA TGTGCCAGCAGTTACGCATATACTTCTGGGGCCAACGTCCTGACTTTC.

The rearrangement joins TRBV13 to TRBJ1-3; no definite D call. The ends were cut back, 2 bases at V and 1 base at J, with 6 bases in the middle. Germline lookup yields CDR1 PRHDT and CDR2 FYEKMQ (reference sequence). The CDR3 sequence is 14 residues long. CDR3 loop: CASSLTGSGNTIYF. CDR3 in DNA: TGTGCCAGCAGCTTAACGGGGTCTGGAAACACCATATATTTT.

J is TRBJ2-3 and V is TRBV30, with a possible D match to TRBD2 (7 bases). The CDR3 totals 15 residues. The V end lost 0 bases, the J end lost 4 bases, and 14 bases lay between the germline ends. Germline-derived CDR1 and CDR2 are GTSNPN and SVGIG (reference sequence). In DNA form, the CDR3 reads TGTGCCTGGAGTGTAGTGGGGGGGCTATCAGATACGCAGTATTTT. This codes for CAWSVVGGLSDTQYF.

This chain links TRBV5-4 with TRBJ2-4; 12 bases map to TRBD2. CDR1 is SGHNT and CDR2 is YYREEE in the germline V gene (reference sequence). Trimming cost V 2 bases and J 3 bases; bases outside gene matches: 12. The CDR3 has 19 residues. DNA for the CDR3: TGTGCCAGCAGCTTAGGACTAGCGGGATTGGGGTCGGGCAAAAACATTCAGTACTTC. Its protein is CASSLGLAGLGSGKNIQYF. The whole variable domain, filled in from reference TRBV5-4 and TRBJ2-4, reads ETGVTQSPTHLIKTRGQQVTLRCSSQSGHNTVSWYQQALGQGPQFIFQYYREEENGRGNFPPRFSGLQFPNYSSELNVNALELDDSALYLCASSLGLAGLGSGKNIQYFGAGTRLSVL.